Below, 22 T cell receptor beta chains from the same sample are listed, as sequenced in a study of T cell responses to AZD1222 COVID-19 vaccine. Profiling relied on immunoSEQ multiplex PCR, and the TCRdb table lists in-frame clones only, not all of them. Here the sample spans about 120,000 clones, approximately 86% being singletons. The material was peripheral blood, obtained 28 days after the second AZD1222 dose. The source of these receptors is an adult who received the AZD1222 COVID-19 vaccine.

This sequence joins TRBV5-4 and TRBJ2-3, with 11 bases aligning to TRBD2. This CDR3 comprises 16 residues. Germline V CDR1 and CDR2: SGHNT, YYREEE (reference sequence). Trimming cost V 2 bases and J 4 bases; bases outside gene matches: 6. CDR3 sequence reads: CASSFNSGGGPDTQYF. The CDR3 DNA is TGTGCCAGCAGCTTCAATAGCGGGGGGGGTCCAGATACGCAGTATTTT. The whole variable domain, filled in from reference TRBV5-4 and TRBJ2-3, reads ETGVTQSPTHLIKTRGQQVTLRCSSQSGHNTVSWYQQALGQGPQFIFQYYREEENGRGNFPPRFSGLQFPNYSSELNVNALELDDSALYLCASSFNSGGGPDTQYFGPGTRLTVL.

V is TRBV19 and J is TRBJ1-6; maybe TRBD1 (5 bases). Trimming took 6 bases from V and 5 from J, leaving 23 bases between them. The CDR3 has 18 residues. In germline, CDR1 is LNHDA, CDR2 SQIVND (reference sequence). For the CDR3, the DNA is TGTGCCAGTAGCAAAACACCGGGCCTCAAGGGGCATAATTCACCCCTCCACTTT. Amino acids: CASSKTPGLKGHNSPLHF.

In this sample, this clone turned up a few times. J is TRBJ1-2 and V is TRBV5-1, with D maybe TRBD1 (6 bases). V lost 4 bases to trimming and J lost 7 bases, with 14 bases between them. The CDR3 runs to 13 residues. The germline gives CDR1 SGHRS, CDR2 YFSETQ. The CDR3 DNA is TGCGCCAGCAGCGGAATCCAGGGGAGTGGCTACACCTTC. This translates into CASSGIQGSGYTF.

The V and J genes are TRBV27 and TRBJ1-5, with D possibly matching TRBD1 (5 bases). The CDR3 has 14 amino acids. Trimming took off 8 bases at V and 1 base at J, with 12 bases between the two ends. Per the germline V gene, CDR1 is MNHEY and CDR2 is SMNVEV (reference sequence). CDR3 amino acids: CASRYGGSNQPQHF. DNA of the CDR3: TGTGCCAGCCGGTACGGGGGGAGCAATCAGCCCCAGCATTTT.

The chain carries TRBV27 and TRBJ2-7, with 10 bases that match TRBD1. V gave up 5 bases and J gave up 4 bases; unmatched junction bases: 8. The germline V gene has CDR1 MNHEY and CDR2 SMNVEV (reference sequence). The CDR3 totals 15 residues. CDR3 nucleotides: TGTGCCAGCAGTCCGTTGACAGGGGGCAAATACGAGCAGTACTTC. This encodes CASSPLTGGKYEQYF.

This chain connects TRBV7-6 to TRBJ2-7; D gene ambiguous. Trimming removed 5 bases at V and 5 bases at J, with 19 bases between. From germline, CDR1 is SGHVS and CDR2 FNYEAQ. The CDR3 consists of 15 residues. CDR3 region: CASSPSSGVMNEQYF. DNA for the CDR3: TGTGCCAGCAGCCCCTCCAGTGGGGTGATGAACGAGCAGTACTTC.

This clone was seen once. The chain carries TRBV30 and TRBJ2-7; 8 bases are a match to TRBD1. CDR1 GTSNPN and CDR2 SVGIG come from the germline V gene (reference sequence). Trimming cost V 2 bases and J 6 bases; bases outside gene matches: 6. The CDR3 consists of 13 residues. The CDR3 protein is CAWSHGRGREQYF. The CDR3 nucleotides read TGTGCCTGGAGTCATGGCAGGGGGCGCGAGCAGTACTTC.

The chain employs TRBV12-2 and TRBJ2-7. TRBV12-2 is flagged as a pseudogene. CDR3 length: 14 amino acids. CDR3 in amino acids: CASRFWGLSYEQYF. The CDR3 DNA follows: TGTGCAAGTCGCTTTTGGGGATTATCCTACGAGCAGTACTTC.

There are a few counts of this clone. The chain recombines TRBV18 with TRBJ1-2; 7 bases align to TRBD1. Per the germline V gene, CDR1 is KGHSH and CDR2 is LQKENI. Trimming took 1 base from V and 7 from J; bases not matched to a gene: 9. The CDR3 extends over 15 amino acids. CDR3 residues: CASSPREGASTGYTF. CDR3 bases: TGTGCCAGCTCACCACGGGAGGGGGCCTCGACTGGCTACACCTTC. Full variable domain (outside the CDR3, taken from reference TRBV18 and TRBJ1-2): NAGVMQNPRHLVRRRGQEARLRCSPMKGHSHVYWYRQLPEEGLKFMVYLQKENIIDESGMPKERFSAEFPKEGPSILRIQQVVRGDSAAYFCASSPREGASTGYTFGSGTRLTVV.

This chain's CDR3 is CASILDRETYGYTF. DNA for the CDR3: TGTGCCAGCATTCTGGACAGGGAGACCTATGGCTACACCTTC. The rearrangement links TRBV6-5 to TRBJ1-2; 8 nucleotides agree with TRBD1. The CDR3 has 14 amino acids. Germline V lookup: CDR1 MNHEY, CDR2 SVGAGI. After removal of 7 bases from V and 4 bases from J, the junction contained 8 bases not matched to a gene.

This clone was counted at least ten times. This chain joins TRBV7-9 and TRBJ1-2; D ambiguous. Germline V gene data show CDR1 as SEHNR and CDR2 as FQNEAQ (reference sequence). This CDR3 spans 12 amino acids. Trimming cost V 5 bases and J 5 bases, with 9 bases left between them. In DNA form, the CDR3 reads TGTGCCAGCAGCCACGGAGATTATGGCTACACCTTC. It is translated as CASSHGDYGYTF.

In the case of this clone: Other DNA sequences of this sample code for an identical CDR3. The rearrangement uses TRBV15 and TRBJ1-3; tentative D call: TRBD1 (6 bases). CDR1 and CDR2 (germline): LNHNV, YYDKDF (reference sequence). The germline V and J ends were trimmed by 0 bases and 4 bases, with 10 bases remaining between them. The CDR3 is 15 residues long. Here the CDR3 DNA reads TGTGCCACCAGCAGAGATCCAGGGGCCGGAAACACCATATATTTT. Translating gives CATSRDPGAGNTIYF. Using reference TRBV15 and TRBJ1-3 for the parts outside the CDR3, the full variable domain is DAMVIQNPRYQVTQFGKPVTLSCSQTLNHNVMYWYQQKSSQAPKLLFHYYDKDFNNEADTPDNFQSRRPNTSFCFLDIRSPGLGDTAMYLCATSRDPGAGNTIYFGEGSWLTVV.

This chain joins TRBV4-1 and TRBJ1-2; D is unclear. Germline CDR1 and CDR2: MGHRA and YSYEKL. V gave up 1 base and J gave up 1 base, with 13 bases separating them. This CDR3 spans 16 amino acids. The CDR3 DNA sequence: TGCGCCAGCAGCCAAGTAAGGCACACGGATAACTATGGCTACACCTTC. Protein sequence: CASSQVRHTDNYGYTF.

CDR3 amino acids: CASSQGTGGSYEQYF. The CDR3 DNA sequence: TGTGCCAGCAGCCAGGGGACAGGCGGCTCCTACGAGCAGTACTTC. V and J are TRBV6-5 and TRBJ2-7; 8 bases align to TRBD1. After removal of 6 bases from V and 0 bases from J, the junction contained 7 bases not matched to a gene. The CDR3 runs 15 residues. Germline CDR1 reads MNHEY; CDR2 reads SVGAGI.

J is TRBJ1-1 and V is TRBV11-3, with D possibly TRBD1 on 5 matching bases. The CDR3 runs 14 residues. Per the germline V gene, CDR1 is SGHNT and CDR2 is YENEEA. V lost 2 bases and J 0 bases, leaving 7 bases between the germline ends. This CDR3 reads CASSLQGMNTEAFF. CDR3 DNA: TGTGCCAGCAGCTTACAGGGAATGAACACTGAAGCTTTCTTT.

The V gene is TRBV5-4, the J gene TRBJ2-5, with D maybe TRBD2 (5 bases). The CDR3 is made up of 14 amino acids. Germline V gene data show CDR1 as SGHNT and CDR2 as YYREEE (reference sequence). V lost 3 bases and J 2 bases, leaving 11 bases between the germline ends. The CDR3 loop reads CASSSLADQETQYF. The CDR3 nucleotides read TGTGCCAGCAGCTCCCTAGCCGATCAAGAGACCCAGTACTTC.

This chain joins TRBV4-1 and TRBJ1-5; no definite D call. Trimming stripped 1 base from V and 2 bases from J, with 15 bases between. From germline, CDR1 is MGHRA and CDR2 YSYEKL. The CDR3 runs 17 residues. CDR3 in DNA: TGCGCCAGCAGCCAAGCTTACGAAAGACGCGGCAATCAGCCCCAGCATTTT. This codes for CASSQAYERRGNQPQHF.

The CDR3 region is CASSKENRTTEAFF. In nucleotides, the CDR3 is TGTGCCAGCAGCAAAGAGAACAGGACGACTGAAGCTTTCTTT. J is TRBJ1-1 and V is TRBV21-1; TRBD1 was called by the table and not checked on the DNA. TRBV21-1 is an annotated pseudogene. CDR3 length: 14 residues.

This chain links TRBV21-1 with TRBJ2-7; TRBD1 is taken as the D call from the table, unchecked against the DNA. TRBV21-1 corresponds to a pseudogene. The CDR3 loop spans 14 amino acids. The CDR3 reads CASSKAGQDYEQYF. The CDR3 DNA reads as TGTGCCAGCAGCAAAGCGGGACAGGACTACGAGCAGTACTTC.

The chain combines TRBV18 with TRBJ2-5, with 11 bases matching TRBD2. The germline CDR1 and CDR2 sequences are KGHSH and LQKENI. The CDR3 has 17 amino acids. V shed 3 bases and J 0 bases; nucleotides not matched to a gene: 6. The CDR3 region is CASSPLASGGYQETQYF. CDR3 DNA: TGTGCCAGCTCACCCCTGGCTAGCGGGGGGTACCAAGAGACCCAGTACTTC.

The chain has TRBV10-3 and TRBJ1-4; 8 nucleotides line up with TRBD1. Germline values: CDR1 ENHRY, CDR2 SYGVKD. There are 14 residues in the CDR3. The trim removed 3 bases at V and 11 bases at J, leaving 8 bases unmatched. For the CDR3, the DNA is TGTGCCATCAGTGACGACGACAGGGGTGGCAAACTGTTTTTT. This encodes CAISDDDRGGKLFF.

The rearrangement uses TRBV5-1 and TRBJ1-2, with D unclear. CDR3 length equals 15 residues. The ends were cut back, 2 bases at V and 8 bases at J, with 19 bases in the middle. Germline V gene sequence: CDR1 SGHRS, CDR2 YFSETQ. The CDR3 DNA reads as TGCGCCAGCAGCTTCCGGGCCGAACGATTGACAGGCTACACCTTC. The encoded protein is CASSFRAERLTGYTF.